A selection of T cell receptor beta chains follows, all from one sample in a study of ipilimumab plus nivolumab after autologous stem cell transplantation. Generated by immunoSEQ multiplex PCR, the TCRdb table keeps only in-frame clones and is missing some. Of 15,000 to 20,000 clones in the sample, about 80% are singletons; the top ten hold under 30%. Specimen: PBMCs, collected in a trial of ipilimumab plus nivolumab as post-transplant consolidation. The source of these receptors is a male donor with diffuse large B-cell lymphoma. CDR3s include the opening cysteine and the closing phenylalanine or tryptophan. The order of the fields is V gene, J gene, clone size, CDR3 protein. Size tells how often a clone was seen (once, few, many) or the class of an expanded clone, and some rows leave it out.

>TRBV7-2|TRBJ1-5|.
CASSLSGGGSQPQHF
>TRBV27|TRBJ2-3|few
CASSSITRATDTQYF
>TRBV9|TRBJ2-3|.
CASSGGQFITDTQYF
>TRBV21-1|TRBJ1-5|.
CASSTRREGERVNQPQHF
>TRBV7-6|TRBJ2-5|.
CASSLPRSLQETQYF
>TRBV30|TRBJ2-7|few
CAWSVGFTYEQYF
>TRBV9|TRBJ2-7|.
CASSRGGSYEQYF
>TRBV5-4|TRBJ2-7|.
CASSLAARGSEQYF
>TRBV10-3|TRBJ2-3|.
CAISELYRGAVTDTQYF
>TRBV15|TRBJ1-1|.
CATSSAVNTEAFF
>TRBV5-4|TRBJ2-3|.
CASSLGGNTDTQYF
>TRBV6-6|TRBJ1-2|.
CASGTVLLGYTF
>TRBV6-5|TRBJ2-7|.
CASKGLAGEQYF
>TRBV18|TRBJ2-3|once
CASSQGTGPNTDTQYF
>TRBV7-3|TRBJ2-3|.
CASSLRFSGGATDTQYF
>TRBV16|TRBJ1-6|.
CASSQVQPGGKNNSPLHF
>TRBV9|TRBJ2-5|once
CASSVAAGGVIETQYF
>TRBV6-6|TRBJ2-3|.
CASSNPASSTDTQYF
>TRBV7-2|TRBJ2-7|.
CASSPAVGGGSYEQYF
>TRBV4-2|TRBJ1-2|.
CASSQAQRGGENGYTF
>TRBV10-3|TRBJ2-5|.
CAIMSPGQETQYF
>TRBV19|TRBJ1-1|medium-sized
CASSTNSNTEAFF
>TRBV9|TRBJ1-5|.
CASSATGGDQPQHF
>TRBV7-2|TRBJ2-7|.
CASSSTGGTTSF
>TRBV2|TRBJ1-1|.
CASASRTGRGGAFF
>TRBV28|TRBJ1-1|.
CASRPGRATYMNTEAFF
>TRBV13|TRBJ2-1|.
CASSLGFEKQFF
>TRBV12-5|TRBJ2-5|once
CASGLRGQAGETQYF
>TRBV28|TRBJ1-4|.
CASSLSEVNEKLFF
>TRBV11-3|TRBJ2-5|.
CASSLGSSVETQYF
>TRBV7-9|TRBJ1-1|once
CASSLGDRYEAFF